This is a list of T cell receptor beta chains from one sample in a study of tumor and adjacent non-tumor tissue in lung cancer. A single record per CDR3 protein comes from TCRdb applying MiXCR to the multiplex PCR reads. This repertoire shows some 97,000 distinct CDR3 sequences, around three fifths found once; its top ten account for around a fifth. Sequencing was carried out using distant non-tumor lung tissue. The receptors originated from a man in his thirties or forties with non-small cell lung cancer. Each CDR3 is given with its conserved first and last residue. The order of the fields is clone size, J gene, V gene, D gene, CDR3 protein, CDR3 DNA. A D gene is named only where the DNA matches it firmly. The size of a clone is reported for some rows only, either as once, few or many, or as a class for expanded clones.

size: -
J: TRBJ2-5
V: TRBV5-4
D: TRBD2
CDR3: CASSSPGGHTETQYF
DNA: TGTGCCAGCAGCTCCCCGGGAGGGCATACGGAGACCCAATACTTC

size: -
J: TRBJ2-3
V: TRBV29-1
D: -
CDR3: CSASGHGLLADTQYF
DNA: TGCAGCGCTTCGGGACATGGGCTCCTCGCAGATACGCAGTATTTT

size: -
J: TRBJ2-5
V: TRBV12-3/TRBV12-4
D: -
CDR3: CASSGEPVKETQYF
DNA: TGTGCCAGCAGTGGGGAACCAGTAAAAGAGACCCAGTACTTC

size: many
J: TRBJ2-1
V: TRBV6-1
D: TRBD2
CDR3: CASSGSGAYNEQFF
DNA: TGTGCCAGCAGTGGGAGCGGGGCCTACAATGAGCAGTTCTTC

size: few
J: TRBJ1-1
V: TRBV5-4
D: TRBD1
CDR3: CANTLDRASTEAFF
DNA: TGTGCCAACACCTTGGACAGGGCATCCACTGAAGCTTTCTTT

size: -
J: TRBJ2-1
V: TRBV20-1
D: -
CDR3: CSARAVRASTVNEQSF
DNA: TGCAGTGCTAGAGCAGTACGGGCTTCTACTGTAAATGAGCAGTCCTTC

size: -
J: TRBJ2-5
V: TRBV5-1
D: -
CDR3: CTSSLGIEETQYF
DNA: TGCACCAGCAGCTTGGGGATTGAAGAGACCCAGTACTTC

size: once
J: TRBJ2-3
V: TRBV20-1
D: -
CDR3: CSAVGGQVLDTQHF
DNA: TGCAGTGCGGTAGGCGGACAAGTTCTAGATACGCAACATTTT

size: -
J: TRBJ2-3
V: TRBV10-1
D: -
CDR3: CASSALAIDTQYF
DNA: TGCGCCAGCAGTGCCTTAGCGATCGATACGCAGTATTTT

size: many
J: TRBJ1-2
V: TRBV20-1
D: TRBD1
CDR3: CSAPSQGADGYTF
DNA: TGCAGTGCTCCCTCACAGGGGGCGGATGGCTACACCTTC

size: -
J: TRBJ1-2
V: TRBV20-1
D: TRBD1
CDR3: CSARQDRSAGYTF
DNA: TGCAGTGCTAGACAGGACAGGTCCGCTGGCTACACCTTC

size: few
J: TRBJ2-7
V: TRBV20-1
D: TRBD2
CDR3: CSARDPASGRTHYEQYF
DNA: TGCAGTGCTAGAGACCCGGCTAGCGGGAGGACCCACTACGAACAGTACTTC

size: -
J: TRBJ2-7
V: TRBV7-9
D: -
CDR3: CTSSLTDSGYEQYF
DNA: TGTACCAGCAGCCTTACCGACTCAGGCTACGAACAGTACTTC

size: few
J: TRBJ2-3
V: TRBV24-1
D: -
CDR3: CATSDFIDTQYF
DNA: TGTGCCACCAGTGATTTCATAGATACGCAGTATTTT

size: -
J: TRBJ2-5
V: TRBV29-1
D: -
CDR3: CSVEGQLGETDYF
DNA: TGCAGCGTTGAAGGGCAGTTGGGGGAGACCGACTACTTT

size: many
J: TRBJ2-3
V: TRBV6-5
D: TRBD1
CDR3: CASSYRGQDTDTQYF
DNA: TGTGCCAGCAGTTACAGGGGGCAAGACACAGATACGCAGTATTTT

size: -
J: TRBJ2-1
V: TRBV20-1
D: TRBD2
CDR3: CIARDSLAGAEEQFF
DNA: TGCATTGCTAGAGATTCGCTAGCGGGAGCAGAAGAGCAGTTCTTC

size: -
J: TRBJ2-7
V: TRBV10-2
D: -
CDR3: CASSVVRQGPYGQYF
DNA: TGCGCCAGCAGTGTTGTCCGGCAGGGTCCATACGGGCAATACTTC

size: -
J: TRBJ2-1
V: TRBV20-1
D: -
CDR3: CSASSLSSVYEQFF
DNA: TGCAGTGCTAGTTCCCTGTCTAGCGTCTATGAGCAGTTCTTC

size: -
J: TRBJ2-1
V: TRBV12-3/TRBV12-4
D: TRBD2
CDR3: CVSSFQGLAGTSGSYNEQFF
DNA: TGTGTCAGCAGTTTTCAGGGACTAGCGGGAACTTCGGGCTCCTACAATGAGCAGTTCTTC

size: -
J: TRBJ2-1
V: TRBV6-1
D: TRBD1
CDR3: CASSGSGDRATNEQFF
DNA: TGTGCCAGCAGCGGGAGCGGGGACAGGGCTACCAATGAGCAGTTCTTC

size: -
J: TRBJ1-5
V: TRBV11-2
D: -
CDR3: CASSSQGGNQPQHF
DNA: TGTGCCAGCAGCTCCCAGGGCGGCAATCAGCCCCAGCATTTT

size: many
J: TRBJ2-6
V: TRBV13
D: -
CDR3: CASSFYTSGANVLTF
DNA: TGTGCCAGCAGCTTCTACACCTCTGGGGCCAACGTCCTGACTTTC

size: -
J: TRBJ1-2
V: TRBV4-1
D: TRBD1
CDR3: CESSPSPTGVGYGYTF
DNA: TGCGAGAGCAGCCCTTCCCCGACAGGGGTGGGCTATGGCTACACCTTC

size: -
J: TRBJ2-2
V: TRBV29-1
D: -
CDR3: CSVKGLSSRRTTGEPFF
DNA: TGCAGCGTTAAAGGTCTTTCTAGCAGGCGGACCACCGGGGAGCCGTTTTTT

size: -
J: TRBJ2-7
V: TRBV12-5
D: -
CDR3: CASGSPTSLHYF
DNA: TGTGCTAGTGGCTCCCCCACTAGTCTGCATTACTTC

size: -
J: TRBJ2-5
V: TRBV12-5
D: -
CDR3: CASGRPDSQGLEETQHF
DNA: TGTGCTAGTGGTCGACCCGACTCTCAGGGTCTCGAGGAGACCCAGCACTTC

size: -
J: TRBJ1-5
V: TRBV19
D: TRBD1
CDR3: CASSMPILNRGVVGGQPQHF
DNA: TGTGCCAGTAGTATGCCTATCCTTAACAGGGGGGTAGTCGGAGGGCAGCCCCAGCATTTT

size: -
J: TRBJ2-5
V: TRBV11-2
D: -
CDR3: CASCLIEGETQYF
DNA: TGTGCCAGCTGCTTAATAGAGGGGGAGACCCAGTACTTC

size: many
J: TRBJ2-3
V: TRBV6-1
D: -
CDR3: CASSVRDTRDTQYF
DNA: TGTGCCAGCAGCGTCCGGGACACAAGAGATACGCAGTATTTT

size: once
J: TRBJ2-7
V: TRBV9
D: -
CDR3: CVSSVGPGEYEQYF
DNA: TGTGTCAGCAGCGTGGGCCCGGGGGAGTACGAGCAGTACTTC

size: many
J: TRBJ2-5
V: TRBV6-1
D: TRBD2
CDR3: CASSEDPSGSYEETQYF
DNA: TGTGCCAGCAGTGAAGACCCTAGCGGGAGTTATGAAGAGACCCAGTACTTC

size: -
J: TRBJ1-1
V: TRBV11-1
D: -
CDR3: CASSEDRNTEAFF
DNA: TGTGCCAGCAGCGAAGACAGGAACACTGAAGCCTTCTTT

size: -
J: TRBJ2-5
V: TRBV29-1
D: -
CDR3: CSVELLETQYF
DNA: TGCAGTGTTGAATTGTTGGAGACCCAGTACTTC

size: -
J: TRBJ2-1
V: TRBV11-3
D: TRBD2
CDR3: CASSLDGTSGRRNEQFF
DNA: TGTGCCAGCAGCTTAGATGGTACTAGCGGGAGACGCAATGAGCAGTTCTTC

size: many
J: TRBJ1-4
V: TRBV5-5
D: TRBD1
CDR3: CASSRRTGQGEEKLFF
DNA: TGTGCCAGCAGCCGGAGAACGGGACAGGGGGAAGAAAAACTGTTTTTT

size: -
J: TRBJ1-2
V: TRBV20-1
D: -
CDR3: CSASLGARSYTF
DNA: TGCAGTGCTAGTTTGGGGGCGCGGAGTTACACCTTC

size: -
J: TRBJ1-6
V: TRBV6-5
D: -
CDR3: CATSEGELWSPLHF
DNA: TGTGCCACTTCCGAGGGGGAGTTATGGTCACCTCTCCACTTT

size: medium-sized
J: TRBJ1-6
V: TRBV10-3
D: -
CDR3: CAITDDVSYNSPLHF
DNA: TGTGCCATCACGGACGACGTCAGCTATAATTCACCCCTCCACTTT

size: -
J: TRBJ2-7
V: TRBV20-1
D: -
CDR3: CSAREQGKGEQYF
DNA: TGCAGTGCTAGAGAACAGGGTAAGGGCGAGCAGTACTTC

size: many
J: TRBJ1-2
V: TRBV4-3
D: -
CDR3: CASSPQGPGGFGYTF
DNA: TGCGCCAGCAGCCCCCAGGGCCCCGGGGGGTTTGGCTACACCTTC

size: -
J: TRBJ2-1
V: TRBV28
D: -
CDR3: CASSLWAKYYEQFF
DNA: TGTGCCAGCAGTTTATGGGCCAAATACTATGAGCAGTTCTTC

size: -
J: TRBJ2-5
V: TRBV4-1
D: -
CDR3: CASSHPDAGEETQYF
DNA: TGCGCCAGCAGCCACCCAGACGCAGGGGAGGAGACCCAGTACTTC

size: -
J: TRBJ1-1
V: TRBV6-1
D: -
CDR3: CVIQGRRPTGAFF
DNA: TGTGTCATACAGGGCCGTCGACCCACTGGAGCTTTCTTT